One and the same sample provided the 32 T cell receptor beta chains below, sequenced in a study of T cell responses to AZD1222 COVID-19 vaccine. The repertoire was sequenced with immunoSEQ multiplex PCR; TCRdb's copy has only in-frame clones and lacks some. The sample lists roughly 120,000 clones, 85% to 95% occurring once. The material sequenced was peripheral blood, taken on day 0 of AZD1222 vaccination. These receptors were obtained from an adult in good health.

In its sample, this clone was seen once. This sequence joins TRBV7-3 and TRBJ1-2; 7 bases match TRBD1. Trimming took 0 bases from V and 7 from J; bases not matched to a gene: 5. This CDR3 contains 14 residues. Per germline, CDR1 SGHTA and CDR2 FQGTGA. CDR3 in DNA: TGTGCCAGCAGCTTAACGTACAGGGGATCTGGCTACACCTTC. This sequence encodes CASSLTYRGSGYTF.

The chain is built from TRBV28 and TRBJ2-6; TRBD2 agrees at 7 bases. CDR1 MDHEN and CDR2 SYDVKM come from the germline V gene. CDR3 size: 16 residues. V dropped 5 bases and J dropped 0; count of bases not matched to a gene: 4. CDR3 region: CASSRTGGSGANVLTF. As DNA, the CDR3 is TGTGCCAGCAGTAGGACGGGGGGCTCTGGGGCCAACGTCCTGACTTTC.

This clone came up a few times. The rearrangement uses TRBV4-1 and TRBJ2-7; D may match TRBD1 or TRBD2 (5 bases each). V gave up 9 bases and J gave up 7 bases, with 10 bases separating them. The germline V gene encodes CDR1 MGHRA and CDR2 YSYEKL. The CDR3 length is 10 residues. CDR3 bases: TGCGCCAGGTGGGGACCTGAGCAGTACTTC. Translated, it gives CARWGPEQYF.

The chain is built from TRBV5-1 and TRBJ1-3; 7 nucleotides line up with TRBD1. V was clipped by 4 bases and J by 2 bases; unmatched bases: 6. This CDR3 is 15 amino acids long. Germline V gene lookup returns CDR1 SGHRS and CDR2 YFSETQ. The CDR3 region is CASSPGTATGNTIYF. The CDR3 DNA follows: TGCGCCAGCAGCCCCGGGACAGCCACTGGAAACACCATATATTTT.

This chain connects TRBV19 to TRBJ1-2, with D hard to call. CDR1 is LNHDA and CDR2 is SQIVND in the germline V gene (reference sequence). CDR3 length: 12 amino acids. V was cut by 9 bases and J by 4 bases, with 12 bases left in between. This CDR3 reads CASSTVVYGYTF. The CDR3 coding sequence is TGTGCCAGCTCGACCGTGGTCTATGGCTACACCTTC.

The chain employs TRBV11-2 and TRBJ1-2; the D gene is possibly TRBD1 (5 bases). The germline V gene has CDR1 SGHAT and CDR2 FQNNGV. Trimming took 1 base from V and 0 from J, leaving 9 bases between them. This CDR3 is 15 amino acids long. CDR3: CASSLGVGANYGYTF. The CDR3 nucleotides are TGTGCCAGCAGCTTAGGGGTAGGGGCTAACTATGGCTACACCTTC.

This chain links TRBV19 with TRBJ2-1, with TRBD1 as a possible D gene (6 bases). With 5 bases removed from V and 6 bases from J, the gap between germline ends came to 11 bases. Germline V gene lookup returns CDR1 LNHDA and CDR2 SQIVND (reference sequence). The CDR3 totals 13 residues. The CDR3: CASSVLGGNEQFF. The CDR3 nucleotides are TGTGCCAGTAGTGTACTAGGGGGCAATGAGCAGTTCTTC.

CDR3 sequence (DNA): TGTGCCAGCAGCCGAGGGCTTGGTGAAGCTTTCTTT. Translated, it gives CASSRGLGEAFF. The chain recombines TRBV9 with TRBJ1-1; D remains ambiguous. Germline V gene data show CDR1 as SGDLS and CDR2 as YYNGEE. Deletions cut 4 bases from V and 7 bases from J, with 11 bases between. CDR3 size: 12 residues.

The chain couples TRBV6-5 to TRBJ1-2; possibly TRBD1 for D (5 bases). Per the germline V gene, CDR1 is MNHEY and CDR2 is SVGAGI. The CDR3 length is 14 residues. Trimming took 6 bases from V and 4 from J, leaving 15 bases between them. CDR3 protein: CASRLQERFYGYTF. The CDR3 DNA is TGTGCCAGCAGATTACAGGAAAGATTCTATGGCTACACCTTC.

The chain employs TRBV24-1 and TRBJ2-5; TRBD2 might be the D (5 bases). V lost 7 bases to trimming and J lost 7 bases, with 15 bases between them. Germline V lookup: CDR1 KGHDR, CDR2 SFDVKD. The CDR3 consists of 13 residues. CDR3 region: CATSRGGLGTQYF. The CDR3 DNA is TGTGCCACCAGCCGAGGAGGCCTGGGGACCCAGTACTTC.

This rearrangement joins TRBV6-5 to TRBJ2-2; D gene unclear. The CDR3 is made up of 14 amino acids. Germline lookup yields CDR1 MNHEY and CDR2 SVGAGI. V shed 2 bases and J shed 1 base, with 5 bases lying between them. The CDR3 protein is CASSYNRNTGELFF. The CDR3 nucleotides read TGTGCCAGCAGTTACAATAGGAACACCGGGGAGCTGTTTTTT.

The CDR3 is CASNKETSGSQISNEQFF. CDR3 coding DNA: TGTGCCAGCAATAAGGAGACTAGCGGGAGTCAAATATCCAATGAGCAGTTCTTC. This chain uses TRBV7-9 with TRBJ2-1, with 12 bases aligning to TRBD2. With 7 bases clipped from V and 6 bases from J, the junction kept 16 bases outside the gene matches. From germline, CDR1 is SEHNR and CDR2 FQNEAQ (reference sequence). The CDR3 extends over 18 amino acids.

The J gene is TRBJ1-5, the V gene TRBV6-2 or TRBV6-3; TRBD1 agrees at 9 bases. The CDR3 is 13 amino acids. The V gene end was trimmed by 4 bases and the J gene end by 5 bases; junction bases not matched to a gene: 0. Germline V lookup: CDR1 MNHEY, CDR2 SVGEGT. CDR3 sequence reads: CASSWTGDQPQHF. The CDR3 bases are TGTGCCAGCAGTTGGACAGGGGATCAGCCCCAGCATTTT.

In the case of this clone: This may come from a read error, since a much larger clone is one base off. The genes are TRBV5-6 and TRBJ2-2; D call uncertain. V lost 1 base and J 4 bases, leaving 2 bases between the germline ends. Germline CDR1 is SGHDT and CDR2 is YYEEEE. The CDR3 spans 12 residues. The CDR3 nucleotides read TGTGCCAGCAGCTTGATCACCGGGGAGCTGTTTTTT. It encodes CASSLITGELFF.

As DNA, the CDR3 is TGTGCCAGCAGCAAAAAGGCCGGGACGGGGTCCTCCTACGAGCAGTACTTC. Its protein is CASSKKAGTGSSYEQYF. V and J are TRBV21-1 and TRBJ2-7. TRBV21-1 is termed a pseudogene. The CDR3 covers 17 residues.

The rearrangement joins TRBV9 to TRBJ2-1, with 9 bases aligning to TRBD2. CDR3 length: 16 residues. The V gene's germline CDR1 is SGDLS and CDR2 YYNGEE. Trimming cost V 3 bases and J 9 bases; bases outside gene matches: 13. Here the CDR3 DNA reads TGTGCCAGCAGCGCCTCTAGCGGGACAAGGGCGTTTGAGCAGTTCTTC. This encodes CASSASSGTRAFEQFF. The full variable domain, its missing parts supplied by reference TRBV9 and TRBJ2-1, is DSGVTQTPKHLITATGQRVTLRCSPRSGDLSVYWYQQSLDQGLQFLIQYYNGEERAKGNILERFSAQQFPDLHSELNLSSLELGDSALYFCASSASSGTRAFEQFFGPGTRLTVL.

The CDR3: CASSPLLYEQFF. CDR3 DNA sequence: TGTGCCAGCAGCCCCCTATTGTATGAGCAGTTCTTC. V and J are TRBV28 and TRBJ2-1; no clear D. The CDR3 is made up of 12 amino acids. With 6 bases removed from V and 8 bases from J, the gap between germline ends came to 11 bases. In germline, CDR1 is MDHEN, CDR2 SYDVKM.

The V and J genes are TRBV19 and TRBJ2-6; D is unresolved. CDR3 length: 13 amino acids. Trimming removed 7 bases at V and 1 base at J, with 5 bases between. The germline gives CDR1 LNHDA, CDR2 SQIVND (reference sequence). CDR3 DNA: TGTGCCAGTACTTGGTCTGGGGCCAACGTCCTGACTTTC. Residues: CASTWSGANVLTF.

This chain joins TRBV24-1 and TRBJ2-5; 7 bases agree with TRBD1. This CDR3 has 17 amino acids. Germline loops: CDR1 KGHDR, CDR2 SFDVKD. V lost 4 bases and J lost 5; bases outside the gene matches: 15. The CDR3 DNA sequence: TGTGCCACCAGTGACCCCGGGCCGATCTCCAGGGGGGAGACCCAGTACTTC. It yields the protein CATSDPGPISRGETQYF.

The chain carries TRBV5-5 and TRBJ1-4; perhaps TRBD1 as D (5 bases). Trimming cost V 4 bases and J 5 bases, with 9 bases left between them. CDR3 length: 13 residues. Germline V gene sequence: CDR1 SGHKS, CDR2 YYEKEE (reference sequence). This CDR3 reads CASSLRQNEKLFF. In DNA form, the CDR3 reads TGTGCCAGCAGCCTTAGACAGAATGAAAAACTGTTTTTT.

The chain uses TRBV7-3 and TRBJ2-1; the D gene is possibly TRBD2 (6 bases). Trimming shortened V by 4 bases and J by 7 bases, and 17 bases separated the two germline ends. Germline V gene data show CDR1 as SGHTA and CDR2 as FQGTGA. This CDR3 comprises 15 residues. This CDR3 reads CASSSGGSSLNEQFF. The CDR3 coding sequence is TGTGCCAGCAGCTCCGGGGGTAGCAGTCTTAATGAGCAGTTCTTC.

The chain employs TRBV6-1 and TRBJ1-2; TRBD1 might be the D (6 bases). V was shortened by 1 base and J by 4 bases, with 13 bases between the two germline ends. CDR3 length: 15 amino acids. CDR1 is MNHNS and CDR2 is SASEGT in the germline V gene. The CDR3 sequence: CASSEGYRTAYGYTF. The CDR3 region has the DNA TGTGCCAGCAGTGAAGGGTACCGGACAGCCTATGGCTACACCTTC.

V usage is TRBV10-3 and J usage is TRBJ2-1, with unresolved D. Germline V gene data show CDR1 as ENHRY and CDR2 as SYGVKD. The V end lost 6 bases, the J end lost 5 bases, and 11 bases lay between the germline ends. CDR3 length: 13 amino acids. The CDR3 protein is CAIRSGADNEQFF. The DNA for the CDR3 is TGTGCCATCAGGAGTGGCGCGGACAATGAGCAGTTCTTC.

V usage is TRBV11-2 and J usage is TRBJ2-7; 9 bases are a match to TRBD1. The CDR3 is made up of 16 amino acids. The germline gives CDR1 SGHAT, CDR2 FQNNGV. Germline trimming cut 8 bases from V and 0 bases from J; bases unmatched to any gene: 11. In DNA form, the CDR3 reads TGTGCCAGCGGAGACAGGGGGATAGCGGTCTCCTACGAGCAGTACTTC. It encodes CASGDRGIAVSYEQYF.

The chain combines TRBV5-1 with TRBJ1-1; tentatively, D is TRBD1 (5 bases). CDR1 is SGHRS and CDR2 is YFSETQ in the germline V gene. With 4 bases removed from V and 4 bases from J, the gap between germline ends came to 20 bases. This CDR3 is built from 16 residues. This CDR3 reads CASSASPGVGGTEAFF. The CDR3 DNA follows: TGCGCCAGCAGCGCTTCCCCGGGGGTCGGAGGCACTGAAGCTTTCTTT.

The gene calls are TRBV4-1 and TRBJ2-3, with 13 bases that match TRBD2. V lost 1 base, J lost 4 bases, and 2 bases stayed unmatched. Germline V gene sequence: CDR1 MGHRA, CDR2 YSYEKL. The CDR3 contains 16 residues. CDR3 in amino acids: CASSQGLAGGADTQYF. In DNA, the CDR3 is TGCGCCAGCAGCCAAGGACTAGCGGGAGGCGCAGATACGCAGTATTTT.

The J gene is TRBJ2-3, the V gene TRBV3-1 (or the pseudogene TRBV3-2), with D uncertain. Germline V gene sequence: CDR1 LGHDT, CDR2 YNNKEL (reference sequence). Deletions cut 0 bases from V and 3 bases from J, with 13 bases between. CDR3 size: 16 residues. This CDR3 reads CASSQERRTPTDTQYF. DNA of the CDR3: TGTGCCAGCAGCCAAGAACGGCGGACCCCAACAGATACGCAGTATTTT.

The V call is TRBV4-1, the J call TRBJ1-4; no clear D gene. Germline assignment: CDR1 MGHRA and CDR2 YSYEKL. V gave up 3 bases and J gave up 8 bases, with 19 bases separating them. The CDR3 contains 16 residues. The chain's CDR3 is CASSQFQTRVGEKLFF. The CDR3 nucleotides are TGCGCCAGCAGCCAGTTTCAGACCCGGGTTGGGGAAAAACTGTTTTTT.

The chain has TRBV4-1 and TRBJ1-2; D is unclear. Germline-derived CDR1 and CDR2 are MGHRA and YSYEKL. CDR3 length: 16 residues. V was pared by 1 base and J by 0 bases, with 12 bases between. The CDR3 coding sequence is TGCGCCAGCAGCCAAGTTGAGGCAGCAGCTAACTATGGCTACACCTTC. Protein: CASSQVEAAANYGYTF.

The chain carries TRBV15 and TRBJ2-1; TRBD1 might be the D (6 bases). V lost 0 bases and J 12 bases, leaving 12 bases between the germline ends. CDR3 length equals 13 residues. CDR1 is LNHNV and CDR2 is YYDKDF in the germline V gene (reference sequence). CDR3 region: CATSRDLAGAQFF. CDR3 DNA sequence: TGTGCCACCAGCAGAGATCTCGCAGGGGCGCAGTTCTTC.

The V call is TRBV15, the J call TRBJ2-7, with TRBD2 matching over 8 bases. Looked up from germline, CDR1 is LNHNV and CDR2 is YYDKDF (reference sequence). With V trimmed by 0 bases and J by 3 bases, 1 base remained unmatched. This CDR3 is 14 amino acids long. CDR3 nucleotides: TGTGCCACCAGCAGAGAGACTAGCGTCTACGAGCAGTACTTC. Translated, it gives CATSRETSVYEQYF.

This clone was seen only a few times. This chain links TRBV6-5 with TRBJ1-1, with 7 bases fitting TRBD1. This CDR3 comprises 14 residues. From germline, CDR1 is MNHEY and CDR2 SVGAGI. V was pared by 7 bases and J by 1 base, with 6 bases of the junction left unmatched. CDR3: CASTRQGANTEAFF. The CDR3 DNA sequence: TGTGCCAGCACCCGACAGGGAGCGAACACTGAAGCTTTCTTT.